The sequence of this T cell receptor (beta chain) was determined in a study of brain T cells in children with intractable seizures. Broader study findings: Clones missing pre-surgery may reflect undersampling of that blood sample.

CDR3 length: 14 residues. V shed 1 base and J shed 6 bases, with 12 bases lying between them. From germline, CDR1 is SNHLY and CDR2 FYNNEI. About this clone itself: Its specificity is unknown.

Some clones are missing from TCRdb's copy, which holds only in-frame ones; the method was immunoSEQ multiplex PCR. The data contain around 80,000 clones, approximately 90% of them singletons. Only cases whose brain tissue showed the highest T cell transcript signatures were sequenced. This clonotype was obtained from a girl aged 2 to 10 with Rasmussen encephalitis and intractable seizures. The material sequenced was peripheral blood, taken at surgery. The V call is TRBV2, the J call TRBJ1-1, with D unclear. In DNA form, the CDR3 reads TGTGCCAGCAGTGAAGGGACTTTCATCGCTGAAGCTTTCTTT. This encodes CASSEGTFIAEAFF.